The 14 T cell receptor beta chains given below trace back to one sample, sequenced in a study of T cells after yellow fever vaccination. Each CDR3 protein gets one entry after TCRdb re-called the 5' RACE reads with MiXCR. The sample shows more than 450,000 distinct CDR3 sequences, about a fifth of them seen only once. This sample comprised PBMCs, obtained approximately 20 days after the first yellow fever vaccination. The receptors stem from a young man who received the YFV17D yellow fever vaccine.

This chain links TRBV7-3 with TRBJ1-2, with D perhaps matching TRBD1 (5 bases). The CDR3 spans 14 residues. The V and J ends lost 8 bases and 6 bases respectively, with 19 bases between them. Germline lookup yields CDR1 SGHTA and CDR2 FQGTGA. CDR3 sequence: CASGEGDGLNGYTF. The CDR3 DNA sequence: TGTGCCAGCGGGGAAGGGGACGGATTAAATGGCTACACCTTC.

The gene calls are TRBV9 and TRBJ2-1; 13 positions agree with TRBD2. The germline V gene has CDR1 SGDLS and CDR2 YYNGEE. CDR3 length: 16 amino acids. Trimming at V came to 4 bases and at J to 5 bases, leaving 6 bases not matched to a gene. CDR3 region: CASSRTGLAGDNEQFF. CDR3 nucleotides: TGTGCCAGCAGCCGAACTGGACTAGCGGGGGACAATGAGCAGTTCTTC. The full variable domain, rest sourced from reference TRBV9 and TRBJ2-1, is DSGVTQTPKHLITATGQRVTLRCSPRSGDLSVYWYQQSLDQGLQFLIQYYNGEERAKGNILERFSAQQFPDLHSELNLSSLELGDSALYFCASSRTGLAGDNEQFFGPGTRLTVL.

This clonotype was detected once. The chain recombines TRBV9 with TRBJ2-5; 9 bases match TRBD1. Germline V gene lookup returns CDR1 SGDLS and CDR2 YYNGEE. J was trimmed by 5 bases and V by 2 bases; bases with no gene match: 16. The CDR3 consists of 18 residues. For the CDR3, the DNA is TGTGCCAGCAGCGTGGAGGACAGGGGTCGTGCTCCACGTGAGACCCAGTACTTC. It is translated as CASSVEDRGRAPRETQYF.

In its sample, this clonotype was seen a few times. The V gene is TRBV4-3, the J gene TRBJ2-5, with D perhaps matching TRBD1 (5 bases). This CDR3 has 15 amino acids. Germline assignment: CDR1 LGHNA and CDR2 YSLEER. V was trimmed by 0 bases and J by 5 bases, leaving 13 bases between them. The CDR3 bases are TGCGCCAGCAGCCAAGATTGGCAGGGAACGGAGACCCAGTACTTC. Residues: CASSQDWQGTETQYF.

The chain joins TRBV12-3 or TRBV12-4 to TRBJ2-7, with D uncertain. The CDR3 totals 13 residues. V lost 3 bases to trimming and J lost 5 bases, with 11 bases between them. The CDR3 region is CASSLLGINEQYF. The DNA for the CDR3 is TGTGCCAGCAGTTTGTTGGGAATCAACGAGCAGTACTTC.

The CDR3 loop reads CASKTGQGSYEQYF. CDR3 bases: TGTGCCAGTAAAACGGGACAGGGCTCCTACGAGCAGTACTTC. J is TRBJ2-7 and V is TRBV19, with 9 bases matching TRBD1. This CDR3 region has 14 residues. The germline gives CDR1 LNHDA, CDR2 SQIVND (reference sequence). J gave up 0 bases and V 7 bases, and 4 bases lay outside the gene matches.

The gene calls are TRBV18 and TRBJ2-3; D is unresolved. Deletions cut 3 bases from V and 1 base from J, with 8 bases between. Germline assignment: CDR1 KGHSH and CDR2 LQKENI. CDR3 size: 14 residues. The CDR3 bases are TGTGCCAGCTCACCCACGGACGGCACAGATACGCAGTATTTT. Translated: CASSPTDGTDTQYF.

In this sample, this clonotype turned up a few times. V is TRBV6-1 and J is TRBJ2-6; D call uncertain. Trimming stripped 7 bases from V and 4 bases from J, with 5 bases between. Germline V gene sequence: CDR1 MNHNS, CDR2 SASEGT. The CDR3 has 12 amino acids. The CDR3, as DNA: TGTGCCAGCAATCCCGGGGCCAACGTCCTGACTTTC. This gives the protein CASNPGANVLTF.

This sequence joins TRBV27 and TRBJ2-4; D ambiguous. V was cut by 7 bases and J by 9 bases, with 22 bases left in between. This CDR3 has 15 amino acids. Looked up from germline, CDR1 is MNHEY and CDR2 is SMNVEV (reference sequence). The CDR3 nucleotides read TGTGCCAGCACCCATCCCCCCATTCTAGTTGTCATTCAGTACTTC. The encoded protein is CASTHPPILVVIQYF.

This clonotype was counted only a few times. The chain uses TRBV27 and TRBJ2-6; perhaps TRBD1 as D (6 bases). The CDR3 is made up of 19 amino acids. Germline-derived CDR1 and CDR2 are MNHEY and SMNVEV (reference sequence). V gave up 1 base and J gave up 0 bases, with 16 bases separating them. The CDR3, as DNA: TGTGCCAGCAGTTTATTGTCGACAGGACGGCACTCTGGGGCCAACGTCCTGACTTTC. Amino acid sequence: CASSLLSTGRHSGANVLTF.

CDR3 nucleotides: TGTGCCAGCAGCTCGCCGGGACAGGGAAATTCACCCCTCCACTTT. Its protein product is CASSSPGQGNSPLHF. The chain joins TRBV7-2 to TRBJ1-6; the match to TRBD1 covers 9 bases. The V gene end was trimmed by 4 bases and the J gene end by 7 bases; junction bases not matched to a gene: 5. The CDR3 is 15 amino acids. Per germline, CDR1 SGHTA and CDR2 FQGNSA.

The chain carries TRBV18 and TRBJ1-1; TRBD1 might be the D (6 bases). Trimming removed 2 bases from V and 1 base from J, with 14 bases in between. The germline gives CDR1 KGHSH, CDR2 LQKENI. The CDR3 extends over 16 amino acids. The CDR3 DNA is TGTGCCAGCTCACCAACAGGGAAGGTTGCGAACACTGAAGCTTTCTTT. Its translation is CASSPTGKVANTEAFF.

This clonotype was detected many times. The J gene is TRBJ1-2, the V gene TRBV7-2; no definite D call. This CDR3 has 15 amino acids. Germline V gene sequence: CDR1 SGHTA, CDR2 FQGNSA. V was trimmed by 4 bases and J by 4 bases, leaving 16 bases between them. The DNA for the CDR3 is TGTGCCAGCAGCTCCTTCGTTACCGGCCCCTATGGCTACACCTTC. Its translation is CASSSFVTGPYGYTF.

The chain joins TRBV30 to TRBJ2-1; TRBD1 might be the D (5 bases). Trimming shortened V by 5 bases and J by 4 bases, and 6 bases separated the two germline ends. The CDR3 spans 11 residues. Germline V CDR1 and CDR2: GTSNPN, SVGIG (reference sequence). The CDR3 protein is CAWGHYNEQFF. CDR3 in DNA: TGTGCCTGGGGACATTACAATGAGCAGTTCTTC.